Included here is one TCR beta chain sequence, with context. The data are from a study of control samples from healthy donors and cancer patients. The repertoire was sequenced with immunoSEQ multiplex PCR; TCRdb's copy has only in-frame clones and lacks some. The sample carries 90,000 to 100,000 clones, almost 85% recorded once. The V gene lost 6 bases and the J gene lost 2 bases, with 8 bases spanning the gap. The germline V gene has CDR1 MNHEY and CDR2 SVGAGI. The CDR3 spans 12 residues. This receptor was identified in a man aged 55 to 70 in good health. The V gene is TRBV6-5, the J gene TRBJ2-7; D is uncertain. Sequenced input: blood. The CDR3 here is CASRGNTYEQYF. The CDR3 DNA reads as TGTGCCAGCAGAGGGAATACCTACGAGCAGTACTTC.